The T cell receptor (beta chain) described here comes from a study of T cell repertoires in cytomegalovirus infection. Overall study: Shared public TCR beta signatures pointed to both CMV infection and a matching HLA type. Study-level findings and limits: Public TCR beta family frequency separated CMV-and-HLA carriers, including in an independent cohort. Clonotypes of TCR beta that were HLA-C-restricted and CMV-specific dominated the ex vivo response.

This clonotype showed up just a few times. What it binds is not known. Germline V gives CDR1 LNHNV, CDR2 YYDKDF (reference sequence). This CDR3 has 15 residues. V was pared by 6 bases and J by 0 bases, with 12 bases between. TCRdb re-derived calls from the reads in MiXCR, one entry per CDR3 protein. The sample has 250,000 to 300,000 distinct CDR3 sequences, about 23% seen once. Sequencing was carried out using PBMCs. This TCR was sampled from a human donor in good health (CMV status not recorded). Some clones in this sample may be carry-over from other donors' samples. V gene TRBV15 combines with J gene TRBJ2-1, with D unclear. CDR3 bases: TGTGCCACCAGGAGCACTTTGAGCTCCTACAATGAGCAGTTCTTC. Translated: CATRSTLSSYNEQFF.